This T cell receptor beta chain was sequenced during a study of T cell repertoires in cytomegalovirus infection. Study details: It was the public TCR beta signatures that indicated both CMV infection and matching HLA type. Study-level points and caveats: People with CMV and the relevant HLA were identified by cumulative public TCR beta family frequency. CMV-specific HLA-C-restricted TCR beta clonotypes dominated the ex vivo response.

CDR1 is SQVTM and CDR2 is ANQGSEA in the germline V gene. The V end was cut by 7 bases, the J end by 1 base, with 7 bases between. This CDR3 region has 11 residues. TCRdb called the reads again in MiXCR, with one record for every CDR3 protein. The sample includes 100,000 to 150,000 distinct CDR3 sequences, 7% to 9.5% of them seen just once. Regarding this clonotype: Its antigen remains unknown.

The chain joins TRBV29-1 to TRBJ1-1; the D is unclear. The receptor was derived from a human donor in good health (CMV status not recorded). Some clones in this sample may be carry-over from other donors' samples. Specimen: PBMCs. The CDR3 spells CSGMGNTEAFF. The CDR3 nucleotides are TGCAGCGGGATGGGGAACACTGAAGCTTTCTTT.